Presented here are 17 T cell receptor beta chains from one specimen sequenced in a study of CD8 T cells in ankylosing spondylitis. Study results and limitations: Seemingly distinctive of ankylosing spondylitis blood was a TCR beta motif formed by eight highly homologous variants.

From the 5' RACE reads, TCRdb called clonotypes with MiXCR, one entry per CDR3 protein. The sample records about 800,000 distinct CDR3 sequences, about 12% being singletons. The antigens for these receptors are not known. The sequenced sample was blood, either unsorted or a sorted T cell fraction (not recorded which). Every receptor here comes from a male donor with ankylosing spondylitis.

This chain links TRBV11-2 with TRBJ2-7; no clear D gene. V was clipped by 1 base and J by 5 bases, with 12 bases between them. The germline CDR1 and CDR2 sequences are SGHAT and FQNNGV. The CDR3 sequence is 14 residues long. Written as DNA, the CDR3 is TGTGCCAGCAGCTTAGTGTCCGGGTTCAACGAGCAGTACTTC. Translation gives CASSLVSGFNEQYF.

CDR3 loop: CASSLQGSGEQYF. In nucleotides, the CDR3 is TGCGCCAGCAGCTTGCAGGGGTCGGGCGAGCAGTACTTC. The rearrangement links TRBV5-1 to TRBJ2-7, with a weak D call TRBD1 (6 bases). Deletions cut 1 base from V and 6 bases from J, with 11 bases between. The CDR3 contains 13 residues. CDR1 and CDR2 (germline): SGHRS, YFSETQ.

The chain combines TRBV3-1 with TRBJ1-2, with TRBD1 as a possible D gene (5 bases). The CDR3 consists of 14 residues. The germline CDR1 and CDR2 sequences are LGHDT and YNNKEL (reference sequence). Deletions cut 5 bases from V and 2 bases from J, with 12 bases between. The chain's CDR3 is CASSNRGVNYGYTF. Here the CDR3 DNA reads TGTGCCAGCAGCAATCGGGGGGTGAACTATGGCTACACCTTC.

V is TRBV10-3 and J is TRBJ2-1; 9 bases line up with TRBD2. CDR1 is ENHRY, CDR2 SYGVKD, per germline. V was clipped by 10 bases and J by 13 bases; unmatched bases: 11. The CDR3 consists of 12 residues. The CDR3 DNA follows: TGTGCCACAGGAGGAGCGGGGGGTCTTCAGTTCTTC. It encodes CATGGAGGLQFF.

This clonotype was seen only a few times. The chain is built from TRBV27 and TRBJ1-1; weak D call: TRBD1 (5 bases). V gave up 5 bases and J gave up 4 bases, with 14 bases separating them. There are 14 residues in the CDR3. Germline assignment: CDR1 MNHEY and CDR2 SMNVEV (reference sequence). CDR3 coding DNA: TGTGCCAGCAGTGCACACAGGAGGGGCACTGAAGCTTTCTTT. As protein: CASSAHRRGTEAFF.

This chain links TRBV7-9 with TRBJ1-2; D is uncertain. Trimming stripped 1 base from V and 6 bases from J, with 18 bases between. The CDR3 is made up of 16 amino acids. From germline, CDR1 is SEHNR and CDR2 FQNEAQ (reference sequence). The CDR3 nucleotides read TGTGCCAGCAGCTTAGTTGGCAGACCGGGTTGGCATGGCTACACCTTC. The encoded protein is CASSLVGRPGWHGYTF.

Here the CDR3 reads CASSLEGYAEAFF. Written as DNA, the CDR3 is TGTGCCAGCAGCTTAGAGGGTTATGCTGAAGCTTTCTTT. V gene TRBV7-3 combines with J gene TRBJ1-1; the D is unclear. CDR3 size: 13 residues. V gave up 2 bases and J gave up 6 bases, with 10 bases separating them. CDR1 is SGHTA, CDR2 FQGTGA, per germline.

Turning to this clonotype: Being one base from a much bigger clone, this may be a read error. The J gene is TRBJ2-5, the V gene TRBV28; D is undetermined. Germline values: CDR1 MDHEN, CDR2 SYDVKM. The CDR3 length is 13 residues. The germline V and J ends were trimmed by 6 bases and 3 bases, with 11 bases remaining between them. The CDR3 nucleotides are TGTGCCAGCAGCCCGGAAGAAAAAGAGACCCAGTACTTC. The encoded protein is CASSPEEKETQYF.

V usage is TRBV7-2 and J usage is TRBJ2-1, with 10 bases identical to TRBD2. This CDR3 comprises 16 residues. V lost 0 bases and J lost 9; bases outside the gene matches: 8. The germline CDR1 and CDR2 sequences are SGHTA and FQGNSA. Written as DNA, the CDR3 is TGTGCCAGCAGCTTAGCCGTAGCGGGGGGAGGGGGTGAGCAGTTCTTC. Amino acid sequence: CASSLAVAGGGGEQFF.

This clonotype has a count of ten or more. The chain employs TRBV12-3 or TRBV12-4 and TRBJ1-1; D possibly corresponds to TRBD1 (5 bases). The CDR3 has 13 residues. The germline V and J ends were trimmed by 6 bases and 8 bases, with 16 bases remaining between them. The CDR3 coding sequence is TGTGCCAGCAGAGACAGCCAGCGGGTGGAAGCTTTCTTT. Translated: CASRDSQRVEAFF.

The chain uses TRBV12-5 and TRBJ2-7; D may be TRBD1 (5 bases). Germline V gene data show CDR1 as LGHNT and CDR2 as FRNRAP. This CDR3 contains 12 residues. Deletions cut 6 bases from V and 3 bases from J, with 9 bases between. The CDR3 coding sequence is TGTGCTAGTGGCATAGACAGCTACGAGCAGTACTTC. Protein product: CASGIDSYEQYF.

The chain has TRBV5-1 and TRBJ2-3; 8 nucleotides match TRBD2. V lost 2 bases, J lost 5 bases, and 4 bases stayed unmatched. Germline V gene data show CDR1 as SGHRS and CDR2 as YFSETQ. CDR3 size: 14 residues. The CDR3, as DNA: TGCGCCAGCAGCTTAGTAGCGGGGAAAGATACGCAGTATTTT. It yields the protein CASSLVAGKDTQYF.

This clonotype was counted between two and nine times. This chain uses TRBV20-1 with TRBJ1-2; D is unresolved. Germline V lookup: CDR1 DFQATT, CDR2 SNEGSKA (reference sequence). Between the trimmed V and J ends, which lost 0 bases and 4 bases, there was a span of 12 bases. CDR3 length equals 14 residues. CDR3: CSARDLGLGYGYTF. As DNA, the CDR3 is TGCAGTGCTAGAGATCTTGGTCTTGGCTATGGCTACACCTTC.

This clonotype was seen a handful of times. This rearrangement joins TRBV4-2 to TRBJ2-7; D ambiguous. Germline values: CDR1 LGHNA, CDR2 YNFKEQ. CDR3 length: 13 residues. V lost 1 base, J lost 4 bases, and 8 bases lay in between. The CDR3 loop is CASSQVGLYEQYF. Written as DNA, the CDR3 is TGTGCCAGCAGCCAAGTTGGGCTTTACGAGCAGTACTTC.

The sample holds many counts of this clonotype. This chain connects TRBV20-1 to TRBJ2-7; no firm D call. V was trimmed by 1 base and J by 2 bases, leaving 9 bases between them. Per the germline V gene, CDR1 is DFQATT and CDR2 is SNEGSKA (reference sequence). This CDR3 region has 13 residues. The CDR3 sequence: CSARGTLAYEQYF. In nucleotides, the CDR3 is TGCAGTGCTAGAGGAACTCTCGCCTACGAGCAGTACTTC.

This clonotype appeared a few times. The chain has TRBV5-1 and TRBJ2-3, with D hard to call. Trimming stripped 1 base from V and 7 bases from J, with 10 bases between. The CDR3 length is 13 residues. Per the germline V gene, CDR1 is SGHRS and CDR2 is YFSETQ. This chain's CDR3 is CASSLIPAYTQYF. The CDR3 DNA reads TGCGCCAGCAGCTTGATTCCCGCCTATACGCAGTATTTT.

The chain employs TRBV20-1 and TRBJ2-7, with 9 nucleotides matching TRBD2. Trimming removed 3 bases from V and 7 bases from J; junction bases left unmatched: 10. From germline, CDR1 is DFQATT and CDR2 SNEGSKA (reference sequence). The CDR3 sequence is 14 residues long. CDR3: CSASLAGILWEQYF. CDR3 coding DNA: TGCAGTGCTAGTCTAGCGGGAATCCTATGGGAGCAGTACTTC.